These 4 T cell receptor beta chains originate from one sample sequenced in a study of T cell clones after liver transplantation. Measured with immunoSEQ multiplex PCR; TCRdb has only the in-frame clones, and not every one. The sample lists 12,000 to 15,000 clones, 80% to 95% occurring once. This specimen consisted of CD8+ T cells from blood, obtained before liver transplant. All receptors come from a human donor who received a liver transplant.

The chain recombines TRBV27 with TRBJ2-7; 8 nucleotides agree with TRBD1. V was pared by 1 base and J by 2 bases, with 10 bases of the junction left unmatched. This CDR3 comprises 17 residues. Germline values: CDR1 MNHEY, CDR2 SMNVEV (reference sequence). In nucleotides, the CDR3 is TGTGCCAGCAGTTTATGGGGTTCAGGACAGGGAACCTACGAGCAGTACTTC. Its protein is CASSLWGSGQGTYEQYF.

The CDR3 nucleotides are TGTGCCAGCAGCTTAGATGGGCAGCTTTCCTACGAGCAGTACTTC. It translates to CASSLDGQLSYEQYF. V and J are TRBV11-2 and TRBJ2-7, with D unresolved. Germline V lookup: CDR1 SGHAT, CDR2 FQNNGV. The CDR3 extends over 15 amino acids. Trimming shortened V by 0 bases and J by 1 base, and 10 bases separated the two germline ends.

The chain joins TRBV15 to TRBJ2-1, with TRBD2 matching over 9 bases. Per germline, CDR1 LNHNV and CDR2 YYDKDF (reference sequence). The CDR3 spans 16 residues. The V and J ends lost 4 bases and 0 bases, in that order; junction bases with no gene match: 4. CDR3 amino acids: CATSTHSGSSYNEQFF. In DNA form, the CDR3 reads TGTGCCACCAGCACACATAGCGGGAGCTCCTACAATGAGCAGTTCTTC.

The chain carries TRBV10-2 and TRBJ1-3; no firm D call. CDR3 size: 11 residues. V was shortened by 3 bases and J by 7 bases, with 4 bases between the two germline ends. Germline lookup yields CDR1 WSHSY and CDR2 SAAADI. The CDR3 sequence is CASSDGNTIYF. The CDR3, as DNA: TGCGCCAGCAGTGACGGGAACACCATATATTTT.